This TCR beta chain was recorded in a study of CD8 T cells in Susac syndrome. The V and J ends lost 0 bases and 2 bases, in that order; junction bases with no gene match: 12. The CDR3 covers 18 residues. Germline assignment: CDR1 DFQATT and CDR2 SNEGSKA (reference sequence). CD8+ and CD4+ T cells circulating in blood were sequenced for TCR beta. Those who served as multiple sclerosis controls were treatment-naive patients with stable or active relapsing-remitting disease. cDNA came from roughly 0.47 to 1 ug RNA primed by random hexamers. Amplification of TCR beta CDR3 was carried out by immunoSEQ multiplex PCR, which covered 54 Vbeta and 13 Jbeta segments. MiXCR, applied by TCRdb to the immunoSEQ multiplex PCR reads, yields one record per CDR3 protein. The table shows around 300,000 distinct CDR3 sequences, with about 92% occurring only once.

This chain connects TRBV20-1 to TRBJ2-7, with 11 bases lining up with TRBD2. The source of this sequence is a human donor with multiple sclerosis. Sequencing was performed on CD4+ T cells from PBMCs. The chain's CDR3 is CSARDLFSGGDDTYEQYF. CDR3 nucleotide sequence: TGCAGTGCTAGAGATCTCTTTAGCGGGGGGGATGACACCTACGAGCAGTACTTC.